Presented here are 4 T cell receptor beta chains from one specimen sequenced in a study of beta chain features in type 1 diabetes. Broader study findings: Among patients with Type 1 diabetes, TCRB CDR3s were moderately but significantly shorter in every one of the four CD4+ subsets.

Expressed TCRB transcripts got sequenced, as all isolated RNA was reverse transcribed. This table comes from immunoSEQ multiplex PCR, and its TCRdb copy is limited to in-frame clones, with some not included. Altogether some 130,000 clones are present, around 9% being singletons, with the ten largest covering roughly 0.75%. For these receptors, no antigen is known. Sequenced input: central memory CD4+ T cells from blood. All receptors come from a man aged 25 to 40 with type 1 diabetes.

The rearrangement links TRBV5-1 to TRBJ2-1; 12 nucleotides agree with TRBD2. J was trimmed by 8 bases and V by 4 bases; bases with no gene match: 7. CDR3 length: 15 residues. CDR1 SGHRS and CDR2 YFSETQ come from the germline V gene. The DNA of the CDR3 is TGCGCCAGCAGCCGACTAGCGGGGGCGGGGGATGAGCAGTTCTTC. Protein: CASSRLAGAGDEQFF.

Only a few counts were recorded for this clone. The chain employs TRBV5-4 and TRBJ2-2, with 7 bases lining up with TRBD1. The CDR3 loop spans 14 amino acids. Trimming at V came to 2 bases and at J to 7 bases, leaving 5 bases not matched to a gene. Germline-derived CDR1 and CDR2 are SGHNT and YYREEE (reference sequence). The CDR3 sequence is CASSFTGASGELFF. The CDR3 DNA follows: TGTGCCAGCAGCTTCACAGGGGCTAGCGGGGAGCTGTTTTTT.

In this sample, this clone turned up a few times. J is TRBJ1-6 and V is TRBV2; TRBD1 matches 7 bases. The CDR3 sequence is 15 residues long. Unmatched junction bases numbered 6, after V lost 4 bases and J lost 6 bases. Germline V gives CDR1 SNHLY, CDR2 FYNNEI. CDR3 DNA: TGTGCCAGCAGTGGTGGGACAGTTGGTAATTCACCCCTCCACTTT. It encodes CASSGGTVGNSPLHF.

The V and J genes are TRBV30 and TRBJ2-2, with D unresolved. The germline CDR1 and CDR2 sequences are GTSNPN and SVGIG (reference sequence). CDR3 length: 12 amino acids. V lost 4 bases and J lost 4, with 7 bases in between. The CDR3 DNA reads TGTGCCTGGAAGGCGGCCACCGGGGAGCTGTTTTTT. It is translated as CAWKAATGELFF.